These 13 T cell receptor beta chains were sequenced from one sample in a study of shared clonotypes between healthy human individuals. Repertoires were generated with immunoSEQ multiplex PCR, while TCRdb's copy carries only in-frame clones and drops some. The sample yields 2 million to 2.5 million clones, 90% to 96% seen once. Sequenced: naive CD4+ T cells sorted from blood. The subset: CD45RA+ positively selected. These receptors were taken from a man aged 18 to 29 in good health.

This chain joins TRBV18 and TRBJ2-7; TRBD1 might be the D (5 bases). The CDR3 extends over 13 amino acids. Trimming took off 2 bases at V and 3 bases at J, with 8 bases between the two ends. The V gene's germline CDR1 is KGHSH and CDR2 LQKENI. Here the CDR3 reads CASSPGANYEQYF. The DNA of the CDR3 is TGTGCCAGCTCACCAGGGGCAAACTACGAGCAGTACTTC.

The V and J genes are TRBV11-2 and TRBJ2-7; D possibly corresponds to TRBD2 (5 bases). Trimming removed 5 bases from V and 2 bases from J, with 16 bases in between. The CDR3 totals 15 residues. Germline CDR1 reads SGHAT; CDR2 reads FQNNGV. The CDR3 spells CASSPLEGNTYEQYF. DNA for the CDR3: TGTGCCAGCAGCCCGCTTGAGGGCAATACCTACGAGCAGTACTTC.

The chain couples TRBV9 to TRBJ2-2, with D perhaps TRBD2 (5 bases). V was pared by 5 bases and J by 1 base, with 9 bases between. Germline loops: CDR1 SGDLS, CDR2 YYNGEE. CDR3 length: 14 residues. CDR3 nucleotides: TGTGCCAGCAGACAACTAGAGAACACCGGGGAGCTGTTTTTT. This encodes CASRQLENTGELFF.

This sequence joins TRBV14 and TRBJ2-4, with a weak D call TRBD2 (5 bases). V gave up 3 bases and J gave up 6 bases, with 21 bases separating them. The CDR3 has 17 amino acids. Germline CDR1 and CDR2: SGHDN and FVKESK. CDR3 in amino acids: CASSQSVLEDSRNIQYF. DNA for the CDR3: TGTGCCAGCAGCCAGAGCGTTCTTGAGGACTCTAGAAACATTCAGTACTTC.

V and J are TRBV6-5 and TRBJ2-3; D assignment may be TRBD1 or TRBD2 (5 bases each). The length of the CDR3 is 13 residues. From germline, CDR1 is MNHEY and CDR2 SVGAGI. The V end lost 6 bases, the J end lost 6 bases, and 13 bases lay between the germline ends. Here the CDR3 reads CASRRGVSDTQYF. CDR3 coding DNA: TGTGCCAGCAGGAGAGGGGTGTCGGATACGCAGTATTTT.

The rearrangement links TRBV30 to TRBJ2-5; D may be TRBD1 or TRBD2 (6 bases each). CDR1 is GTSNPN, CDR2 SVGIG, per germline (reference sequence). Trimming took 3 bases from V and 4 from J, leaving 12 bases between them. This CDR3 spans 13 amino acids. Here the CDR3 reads CAWRGGGPETQYF. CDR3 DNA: TGTGCCTGGAGGGGGGGCGGTCCAGAGACCCAGTACTTC.

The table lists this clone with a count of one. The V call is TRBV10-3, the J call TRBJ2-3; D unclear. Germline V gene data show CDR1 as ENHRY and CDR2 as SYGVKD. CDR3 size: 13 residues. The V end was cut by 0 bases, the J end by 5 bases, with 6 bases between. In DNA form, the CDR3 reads TGTGCCATCAGTGAGTCCCTAGTAGATACGCAGTATTTT. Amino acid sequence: CAISESLVDTQYF.

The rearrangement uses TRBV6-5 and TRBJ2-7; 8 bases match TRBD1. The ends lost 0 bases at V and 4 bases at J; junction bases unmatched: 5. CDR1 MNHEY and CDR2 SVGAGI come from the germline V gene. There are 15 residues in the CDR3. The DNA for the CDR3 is TGTGCCAGCAGTTACTCTCCAGGGGGCAAGTACGAGCAGTACTTC. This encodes CASSYSPGGKYEQYF.

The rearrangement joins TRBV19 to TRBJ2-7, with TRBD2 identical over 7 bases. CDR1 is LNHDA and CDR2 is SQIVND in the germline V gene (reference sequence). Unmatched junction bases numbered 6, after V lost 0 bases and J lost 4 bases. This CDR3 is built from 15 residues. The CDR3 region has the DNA TGTGCCAGTAGTATAGAAGCTAGCGGCCCTTACGAGCAGTACTTC. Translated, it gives CASSIEASGPYEQYF.

In nucleotides, the CDR3 is TGTGCCAGCAGCTTAGGCCGAAGACAGTCGAACACTGAAGCTTTCTTT. This translates into CASSLGRRQSNTEAFF. This rearrangement joins TRBV13 to TRBJ1-1; D possibly corresponds to TRBD1 (5 bases). Trimming left V 0 bases short and J 1 base short, with 12 bases between. The CDR3 consists of 16 residues. CDR1 and CDR2 (germline): PRHDT, FYEKMQ (reference sequence).

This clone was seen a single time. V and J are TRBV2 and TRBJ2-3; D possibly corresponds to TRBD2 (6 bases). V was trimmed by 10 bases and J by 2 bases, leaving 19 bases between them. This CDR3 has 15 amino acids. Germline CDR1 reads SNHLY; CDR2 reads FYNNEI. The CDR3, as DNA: TGTGCCACTAATGGGGGAGGTTACCACACAGATACGCAGTATTTT. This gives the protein CATNGGGYHTDTQYF. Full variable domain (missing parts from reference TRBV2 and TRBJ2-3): EPEVTQTPSHQVTQMGQEVILRCVPISNHLYFYWYRQILGQKVEFLVSFYNNEISEKSEIFDDQFSVERPDGSNFTLKIRSTKLEDSAMYFCATNGGGYHTDTQYFGPGTRLTVL.

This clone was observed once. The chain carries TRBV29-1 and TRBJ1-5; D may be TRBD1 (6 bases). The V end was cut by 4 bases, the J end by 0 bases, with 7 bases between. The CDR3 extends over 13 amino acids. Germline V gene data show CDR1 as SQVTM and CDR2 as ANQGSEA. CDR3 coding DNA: TGCAGCGTTGGGACAGATAGCAATCAGCCCCAGCATTTT. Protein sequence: CSVGTDSNQPQHF.

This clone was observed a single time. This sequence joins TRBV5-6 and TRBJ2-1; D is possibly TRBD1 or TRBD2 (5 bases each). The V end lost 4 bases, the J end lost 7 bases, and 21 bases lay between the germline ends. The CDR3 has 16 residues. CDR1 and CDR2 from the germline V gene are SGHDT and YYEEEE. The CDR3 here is CASSPGTHPGLNEQFF. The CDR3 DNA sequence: TGTGCCAGCAGCCCCGGGACCCACCCTGGGCTGAATGAGCAGTTCTTC.